The sequence of this T cell receptor beta chain was determined in a study of OX40 agonist ivuxolimab in advanced cancers. In this sample, this clone turned up a few times. Trimming removed 8 bases from V and 1 base from J, with 17 bases in between. Germline CDR1 reads LNHNV; CDR2 reads YYDKDF (reference sequence). The CDR3 covers 15 residues. This table comes from immunoSEQ multiplex PCR, and its TCRdb copy is limited to in-frame clones, with some not included. The sample shows 65,000 to 100,000 clones, roughly 91% of them seen only once. This specimen was CD4+ or CD8+ T cells sorted from blood, taken in a trial of the OX40 agonist ivuxolimab. The TCR sequence derives from an adult with an advanced solid tumor such as melanoma, head and neck, liver or kidney cancer. The chain uses TRBV15 and TRBJ1-1, with D maybe TRBD1 (5 bases). CDR3 in DNA: TGTGCCACCCTTACCAAAACAGGAGAGAACACTGAAGCTTTCTTT. Its protein product is CATLTKTGENTEAFF.